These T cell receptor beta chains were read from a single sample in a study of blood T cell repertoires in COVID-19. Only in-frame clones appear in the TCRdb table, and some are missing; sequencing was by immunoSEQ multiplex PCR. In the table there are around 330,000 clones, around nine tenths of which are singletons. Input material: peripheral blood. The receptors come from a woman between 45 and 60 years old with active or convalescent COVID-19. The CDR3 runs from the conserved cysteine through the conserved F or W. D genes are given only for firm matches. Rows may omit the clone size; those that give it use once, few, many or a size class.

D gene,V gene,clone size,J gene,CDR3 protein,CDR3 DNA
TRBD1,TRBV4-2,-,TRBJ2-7,CASSQDKVGQGSGEQYF,TGTGCCAGCAGCCAAGATAAAGTGGGACAGGGGTCGGGCGAGCAGTACTTC
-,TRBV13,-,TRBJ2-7,CASSLLSSYEQYF,TGTGCCAGCAGCCTACTAAGCTCCTACGAGCAGTACTTC
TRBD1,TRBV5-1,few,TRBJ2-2,CASSRGQGARDGELFF,TGCGCCAGCAGCCGCGGACAGGGGGCTCGGGACGGGGAGCTGTTTTTT
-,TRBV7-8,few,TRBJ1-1,CASSLVVGAAEAFF,TGTGCCAGCAGCTTAGTTGTGGGGGCGGCTGAAGCTTTCTTT
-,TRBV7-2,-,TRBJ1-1,CASSTLQGWSTEAFF,TGTGCCAGCAGTACCCTCCAGGGATGGAGCACTGAAGCTTTCTTT
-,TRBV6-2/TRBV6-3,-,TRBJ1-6,CASSYSSGQENSPLHF,TGTGCCAGCAGTTACTCGTCTGGGCAGGAAAATTCACCCCTCCACTTT
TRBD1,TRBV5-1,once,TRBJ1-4,CASSRDRGDEKLFF,TGCGCCAGCAGCCGAGACAGGGGCGATGAAAAACTGTTTTTT
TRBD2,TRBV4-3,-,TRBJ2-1,CASSRSLAGDNEQFF,TGCGCCAGCAGCCGATCCCTAGCGGGAGATAATGAGCAGTTCTTC
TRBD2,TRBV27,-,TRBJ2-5,CASSLSRLAGQETQYF,TGTGCCAGCAGTTTATCTCGACTAGCGGGGCAAGAGACCCAGTACTTC
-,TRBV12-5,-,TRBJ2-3,CASGPGTFASTDTQYF,TGTGCTAGTGGTCCTGGGACATTTGCTAGCACAGATACGCAGTATTTT
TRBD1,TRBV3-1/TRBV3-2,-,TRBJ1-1,CASSQGDRGLENTEAFF,TGTGCCAGCAGCCAGGGGGACAGGGGCTTAGAGAACACTGAAGCTTTCTTT
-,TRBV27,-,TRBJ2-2,CASMSGGELFF,TGTGCCAGCATGTCCGGCGGGGAGCTGTTTTTT
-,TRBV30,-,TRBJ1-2,CAVMTRRGGYGYTF,TGTGCGGTAATGACCCGCCGGGGGGGCTATGGCTACACCTTC
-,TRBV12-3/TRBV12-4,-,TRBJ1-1,CASSVAIQAFF,TGTGCCAGCAGTGTAGCCATTCAAGCTTTCTTT
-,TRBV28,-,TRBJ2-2,CASRQGWTGELFF,TGTGCCAGCAGACAGGGTTGGACCGGGGAGCTGTTTTTT
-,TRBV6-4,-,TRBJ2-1,CASSEGTGLDNEQFF,TGTGCCAGCAGTGAAGGAACAGGGCTGGACAATGAGCAGTTCTTC
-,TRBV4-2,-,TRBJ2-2,CASSQAGYTGELFF,TGTGCCAGCAGCCAAGCCGGTTACACCGGGGAGCTGTTTTTT
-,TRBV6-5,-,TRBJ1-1,CASSLRVNTGAFF,TGTGCCAGCAGTTTGAGAGTAAACACGGGAGCTTTCTTT
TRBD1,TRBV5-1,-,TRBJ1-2,CASSLGQGAVNYGYTF,TGCGCCAGCAGCCTAGGACAGGGAGCAGTTAACTATGGCTACACCTTC
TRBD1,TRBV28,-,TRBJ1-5,CASSRKGQGLYQPQHF,TGTGCCAGCAGCCGCAAAGGACAGGGTCTTTACCAGCCCCAGCATTTT
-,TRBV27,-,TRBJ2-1,CASSPGHGPYNEQFF,TGTGCCAGCAGTCCCGGACACGGCCCCTACAATGAGCAGTTCTTC
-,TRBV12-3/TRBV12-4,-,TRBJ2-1,CASSLGGFQEQFF,TGTGCCAGCAGTTTAGGAGGTTTTCAAGAGCAGTTCTTC
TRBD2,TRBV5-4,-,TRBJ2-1,CASSRPSGRDEQFF,TGTGCCAGCAGCCGCCCTAGCGGGAGAGATGAGCAGTTCTTC
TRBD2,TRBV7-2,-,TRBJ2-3,CASSWGLAGTYTQYF,TGTGCCAGCAGCTGGGGACTAGCGGGAACATATACGCAGTATTTT
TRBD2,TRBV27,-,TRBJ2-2,CASSRGSAPGELFF,TGTGCCAGCAGCCGCGGGAGCGCCCCCGGGGAGCTGTTTTTT
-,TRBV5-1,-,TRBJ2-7,CASSPDSPYNEQYF,TGCGCCAGCAGCCCCGACTCCCCTTACAACGAGCAGTACTTC
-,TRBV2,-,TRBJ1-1,CASSDQGNTEAFF,TGTGCCAGCAGTGACCAGGGGAACACTGAAGCTTTCTTT
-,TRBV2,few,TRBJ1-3,CASSGGTNSGNTIYF,TGTGCCAGCAGTGGGGGGACAAACTCTGGAAACACCATATATTTT
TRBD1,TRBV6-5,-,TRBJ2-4,CASTEGAWAKNIQYF,TGTGCCAGCACCGAGGGGGCTTGGGCCAAAAACATTCAGTACTTC
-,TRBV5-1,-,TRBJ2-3,CASSLEARFTDTQYF,TGCGCCAGCAGCTTGGAGGCTAGGTTCACAGATACGCAGTATTTT
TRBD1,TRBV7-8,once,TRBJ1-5,CASSLGRTGKRSNQPQHF,TGTGCCAGCAGCTTAGGTCGGACAGGGAAGCGGAGCAATCAGCCCCAGCATTTT
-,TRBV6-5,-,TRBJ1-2,CASSRENFYGYTF,TGTGCCAGCAGCCGGGAGAACTTCTATGGCTACACCTTC
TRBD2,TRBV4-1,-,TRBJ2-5,CASSQAGRGEETQYF,TGCGCCAGCAGCCAAGCAGGGCGGGGGGAAGAGACCCAGTACTTC
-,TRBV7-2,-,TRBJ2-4,CASSFTGSKNIQYF,TGTGCCAGCAGCTTCACAGGGTCCAAAAACATTCAGTACTTC
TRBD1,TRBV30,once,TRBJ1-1,CASNRGNTEAFF,TGTGCCTCAAACAGGGGGAACACTGAAGCTTTCTTT
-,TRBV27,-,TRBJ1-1,CASSFRWRPRTAEEPNTEAFF,TGTGCCAGCAGTTTTAGGTGGAGGCCGCGGACAGCCGAAGAACCGAACACTGAAGCTTTCTTT
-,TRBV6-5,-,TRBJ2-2,CASKQRGNTGELFF,TGTGCCAGCAAACAACGGGGGAACACCGGGGAGCTGTTTTTT
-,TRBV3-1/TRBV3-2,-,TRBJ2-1,CASSRQTWGGHGEQFF,TGTGCCAGCAGTCGCCAAACCTGGGGGGGCCATGGGGAGCAGTTCTTC
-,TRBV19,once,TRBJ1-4,CASSILPRQIATNEKLFF,TGTGCCAGTAGTATTCTCCCGCGACAGATTGCAACTAATGAAAAACTGTTTTTT
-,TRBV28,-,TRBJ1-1,CASSRFEAFF,TGTGCCAGCAGTCGGTTTGAAGCTTTCTTT
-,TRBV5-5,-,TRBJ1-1,CASSNRVTMNTEAFF,TGTGCCAGCAGCAACCGGGTTACCATGAACACTGAAGCTTTCTTT
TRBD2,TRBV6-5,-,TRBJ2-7,CASSSGTSGTYEQYF,TGTGCCAGCAGTTCCGGGACTAGCGGGACCTACGAGCAGTACTTC
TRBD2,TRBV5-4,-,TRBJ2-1,CASSGGLAGGGHEQFF,TGTGCCAGCAGCGGCGGACTAGCGGGAGGGGGCCATGAGCAGTTCTTC
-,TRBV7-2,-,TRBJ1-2,CASTPRVEGGYTF,TGTGCCAGCACCCCGAGGGTGGAGGGAGGATACACCTTC
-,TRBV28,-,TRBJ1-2,CASSYSFYGTPANYGYTF,TGTGCCAGCAGTTACTCATTTTACGGGACACCCGCTAACTATGGCTACACCTTC
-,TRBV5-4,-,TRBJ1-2,CASSWRGANYGYTF,TGTGCCAGCAGCTGGAGGGGAGCTAACTATGGCTACACCTTC
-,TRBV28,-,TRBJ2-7,CASSSVGVYEQYF,TGTGCCAGCAGTTCAGTGGGAGTCTACGAGCAGTACTTC
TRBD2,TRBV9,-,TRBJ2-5,CASSVAGLGETQYF,TGTGCCAGCAGCGTAGCTGGACTAGGAGAGACCCAGTACTTC
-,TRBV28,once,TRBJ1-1,CASSLSDGAGMNTEAFF,TGTGCCAGCAGTTTATCCGATGGGGCAGGGATGAACACTGAAGCTTTCTTT
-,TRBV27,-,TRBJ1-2,CASSADRYNYGYTF,TGTGCCAGCAGTGCGGACAGATACAACTATGGCTACACCTTC
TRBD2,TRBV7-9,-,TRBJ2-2,CASRGGSRNTGELFF,TGTGCCAGCAGGGGCGGGAGCCGAAACACCGGGGAGCTGTTTTTT